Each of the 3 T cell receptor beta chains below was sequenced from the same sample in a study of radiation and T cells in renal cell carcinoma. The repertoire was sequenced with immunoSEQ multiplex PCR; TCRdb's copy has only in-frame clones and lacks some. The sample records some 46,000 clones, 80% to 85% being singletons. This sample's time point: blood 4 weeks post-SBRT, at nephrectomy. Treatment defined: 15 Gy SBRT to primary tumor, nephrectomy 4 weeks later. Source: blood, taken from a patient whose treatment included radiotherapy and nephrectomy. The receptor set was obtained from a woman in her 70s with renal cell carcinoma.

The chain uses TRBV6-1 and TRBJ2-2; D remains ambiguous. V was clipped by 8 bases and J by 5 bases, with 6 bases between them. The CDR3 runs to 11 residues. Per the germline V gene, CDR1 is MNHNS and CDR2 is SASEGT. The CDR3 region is CASRRTGELFF. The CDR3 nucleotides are TGTGCCAGCCGGAGAACCGGGGAGCTGTTTTTT.

DNA of the CDR3: TGTGCCAGCTCCCCCGGGGTAGATGAAAAACTGTTTTTT. This translates into CASSPGVDEKLFF. This rearrangement joins TRBV18 to TRBJ1-4; D unresolved. V was clipped by 6 bases and J by 6 bases, with 11 bases between them. The CDR3 runs 13 residues. The germline V gene encodes CDR1 KGHSH and CDR2 LQKENI.

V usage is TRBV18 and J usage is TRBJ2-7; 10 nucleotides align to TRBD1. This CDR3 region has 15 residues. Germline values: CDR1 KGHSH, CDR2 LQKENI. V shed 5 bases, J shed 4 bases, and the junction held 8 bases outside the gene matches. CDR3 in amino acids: CASSTTTGQGYEQYF. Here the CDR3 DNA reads TGTGCCAGCTCAACCACGACGGGACAGGGGTACGAGCAGTACTTC.